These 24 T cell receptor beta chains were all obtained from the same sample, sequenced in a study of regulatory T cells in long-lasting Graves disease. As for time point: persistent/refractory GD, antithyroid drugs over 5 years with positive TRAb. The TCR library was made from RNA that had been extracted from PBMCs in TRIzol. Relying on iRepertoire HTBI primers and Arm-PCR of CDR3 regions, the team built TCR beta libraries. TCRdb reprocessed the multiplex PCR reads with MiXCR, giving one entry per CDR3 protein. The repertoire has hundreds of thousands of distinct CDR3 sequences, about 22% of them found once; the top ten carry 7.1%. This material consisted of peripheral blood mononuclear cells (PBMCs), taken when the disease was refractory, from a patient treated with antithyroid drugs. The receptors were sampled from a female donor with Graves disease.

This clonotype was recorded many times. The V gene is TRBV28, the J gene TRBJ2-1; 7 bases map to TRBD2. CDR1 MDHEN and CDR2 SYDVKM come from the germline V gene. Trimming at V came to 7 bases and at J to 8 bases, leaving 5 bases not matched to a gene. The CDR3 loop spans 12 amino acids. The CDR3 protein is CASTAGRDEQFF. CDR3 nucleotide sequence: TGTGCCAGCACGGCTGGGAGGGATGAGCAGTTCTTC. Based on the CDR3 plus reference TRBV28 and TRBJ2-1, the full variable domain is DVKVTQSSRYLVKRTGEKVFLECVQDMDHENMFWYRQDPGLGLRLIYFSYDVKMKEKGDIPEGYSVSREKKERFSLILESASTNQTSMYLCASTAGRDEQFFGPGTRLTVL.

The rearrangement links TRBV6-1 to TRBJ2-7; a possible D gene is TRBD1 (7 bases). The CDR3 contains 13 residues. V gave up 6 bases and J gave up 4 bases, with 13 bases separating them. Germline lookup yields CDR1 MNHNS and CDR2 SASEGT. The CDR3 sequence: CASRAPGGYEQYF. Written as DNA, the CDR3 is TGTGCCAGCAGGGCCCCAGGGGGGTACGAGCAGTACTTC.

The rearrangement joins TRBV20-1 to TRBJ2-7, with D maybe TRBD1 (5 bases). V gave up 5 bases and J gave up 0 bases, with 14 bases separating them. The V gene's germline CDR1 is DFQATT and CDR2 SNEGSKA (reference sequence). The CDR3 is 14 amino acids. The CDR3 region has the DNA TGCAGTGCTGGACACCCTCAGAGCTCCTACGAGCAGTACTTC. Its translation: CSAGHPQSSYEQYF.

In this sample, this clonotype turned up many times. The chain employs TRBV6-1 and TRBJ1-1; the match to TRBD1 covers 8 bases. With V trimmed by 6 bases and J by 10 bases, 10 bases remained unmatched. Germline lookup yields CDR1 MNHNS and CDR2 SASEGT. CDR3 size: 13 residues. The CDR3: CASRTTGAVGAFF. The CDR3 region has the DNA TGTGCCAGCAGAACGACAGGGGCGGTTGGAGCTTTCTTT.

The CDR3 region is CASSSDSGSGNTIYF. The CDR3 DNA sequence: TGTGCCAGTAGTAGTGACAGTGGCTCTGGAAACACCATATATTTT. The J gene is TRBJ1-3, the V gene TRBV19; weak D call: TRBD1 (5 bases). Looked up from germline, CDR1 is LNHDA and CDR2 is SQIVND (reference sequence). V was pared by 4 bases and J by 0 bases, with 10 bases between. The CDR3 has 15 amino acids.

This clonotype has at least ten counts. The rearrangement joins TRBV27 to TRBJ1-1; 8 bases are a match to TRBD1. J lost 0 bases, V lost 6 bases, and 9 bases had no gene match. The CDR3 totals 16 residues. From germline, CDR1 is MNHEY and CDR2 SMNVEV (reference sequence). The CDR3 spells CASSKIGTGVNTEAFF. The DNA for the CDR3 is TGTGCCAGCAGCAAAATCGGGACAGGAGTGAACACTGAAGCTTTCTTT.

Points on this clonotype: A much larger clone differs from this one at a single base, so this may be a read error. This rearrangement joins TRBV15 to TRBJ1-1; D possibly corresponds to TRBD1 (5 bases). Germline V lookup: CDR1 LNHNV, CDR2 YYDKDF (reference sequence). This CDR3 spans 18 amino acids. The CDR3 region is CAISRDSGVGRVRAEAFF. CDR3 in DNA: TGTGCCATCAGCAGAGATTCCGGCGTCGGCAGGGTGAGGGCTGAAGCTTTCTTT.

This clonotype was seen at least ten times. CDR3 nucleotides: TGTGCCAGCAGCTTAGATGGAGCAGGGACCTACGAGCAGTACTTC. Protein: CASSLDGAGTYEQYF. This chain links TRBV11-2 with TRBJ2-7, with D perhaps matching TRBD1 (5 bases). This CDR3 spans 15 amino acids. V was clipped by 0 bases and J by 2 bases, with 11 bases between them. Germline V gives CDR1 SGHAT, CDR2 FQNNGV.

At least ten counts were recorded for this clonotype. The chain's CDR3 is CASSLHRAGNSPLHF. DNA of the CDR3: TGTGCCAGCAGCTTACACAGGGCAGGAAATTCACCCCTCCACTTT. The rearrangement joins TRBV11-2 to TRBJ1-6; D may be TRBD1 (6 bases). The CDR3 spans 15 residues. From germline, CDR1 is SGHAT and CDR2 FQNNGV. With 2 bases removed from V and 7 bases from J, the gap between germline ends came to 12 bases.

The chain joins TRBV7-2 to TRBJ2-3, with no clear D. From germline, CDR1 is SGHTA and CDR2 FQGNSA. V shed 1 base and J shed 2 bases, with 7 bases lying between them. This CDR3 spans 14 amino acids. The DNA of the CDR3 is TGTGCCAGCAGCTTAGACCGGTACACAGATACGCAGTATTTT. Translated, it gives CASSLDRYTDTQYF. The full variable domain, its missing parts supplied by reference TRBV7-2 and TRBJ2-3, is GAGVSQSPSNKVTEKGKDVELRCDPISGHTALYWYRQSLGQGLEFLIYFQGNSAPDKSGLPSDRFSAERTGGSVSTLTIQRTQQEDSAVYLCASSLDRYTDTQYFGPGTRLTVL.

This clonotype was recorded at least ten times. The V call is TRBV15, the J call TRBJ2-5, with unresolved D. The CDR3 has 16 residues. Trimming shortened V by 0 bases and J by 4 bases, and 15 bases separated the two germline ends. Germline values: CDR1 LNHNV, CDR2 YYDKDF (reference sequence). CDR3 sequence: CATSRDFPKGGETQYF. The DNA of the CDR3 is TGTGCCACCAGCAGAGATTTCCCTAAGGGTGGAGAGACCCAGTACTTC. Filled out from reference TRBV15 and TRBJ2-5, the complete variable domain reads DAMVIQNPRYQVTQFGKPVTLSCSQTLNHNVMYWYQQKSSQAPKLLFHYYDKDFNNEADTPDNFQSRRPNTSFCFLDIRSPGLGDTAMYLCATSRDFPKGGETQYFGPGTRLLVL.

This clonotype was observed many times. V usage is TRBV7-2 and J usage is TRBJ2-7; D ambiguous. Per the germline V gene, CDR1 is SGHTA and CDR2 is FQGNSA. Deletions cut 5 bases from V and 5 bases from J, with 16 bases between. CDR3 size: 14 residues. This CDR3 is CASSQPPTPDEQYF. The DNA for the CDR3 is TGTGCCAGCAGCCAGCCTCCGACGCCTGACGAGCAGTACTTC. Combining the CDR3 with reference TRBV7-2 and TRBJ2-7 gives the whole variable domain GAGVSQSPSNKVTEKGKDVELRCDPISGHTALYWYRQSLGQGLEFLIYFQGNSAPDKSGLPSDRFSAERTGGSVSTLTIQRTQQEDSAVYLCASSQPPTPDEQYFGPGTRLTVT.

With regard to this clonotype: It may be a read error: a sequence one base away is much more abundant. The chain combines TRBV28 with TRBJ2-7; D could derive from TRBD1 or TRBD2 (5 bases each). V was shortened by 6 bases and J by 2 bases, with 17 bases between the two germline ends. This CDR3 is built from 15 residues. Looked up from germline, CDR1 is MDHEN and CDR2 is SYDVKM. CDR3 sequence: CASSQDAGAPYEQYF. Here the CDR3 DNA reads TGTGCCAGCAGCCAAGATGCCGGGGCCCCCTACGAGCAGTACTTC.

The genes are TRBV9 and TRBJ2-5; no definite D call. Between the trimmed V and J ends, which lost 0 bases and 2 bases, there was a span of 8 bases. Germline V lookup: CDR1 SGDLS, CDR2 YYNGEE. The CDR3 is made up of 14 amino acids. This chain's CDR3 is CASSVAPWQETQYF. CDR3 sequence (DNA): TGTGCCAGCAGCGTAGCTCCGTGGCAAGAGACCCAGTACTTC.

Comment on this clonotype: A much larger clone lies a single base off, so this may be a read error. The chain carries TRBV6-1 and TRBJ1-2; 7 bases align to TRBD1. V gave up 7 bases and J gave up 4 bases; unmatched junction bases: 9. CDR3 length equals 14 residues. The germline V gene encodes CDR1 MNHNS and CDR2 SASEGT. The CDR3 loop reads CASNWDRLTYGYTF. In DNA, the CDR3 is TGTGCCAGCAATTGGGACAGATTAACCTATGGCTACACCTTC.

CDR3 nucleotide sequence: TGCGCCAGCAGCTTGGCGGGACACAGTAATCAGCCCCAGCATTTT. This gives the protein CASSLAGHSNQPQHF. This chain uses TRBV5-1 with TRBJ1-5, with D possibly being TRBD1 (6 bases). CDR3 size: 15 residues. The V end was cut by 0 bases, the J end by 4 bases, with 11 bases between. Germline CDR1 and CDR2: SGHRS and YFSETQ.

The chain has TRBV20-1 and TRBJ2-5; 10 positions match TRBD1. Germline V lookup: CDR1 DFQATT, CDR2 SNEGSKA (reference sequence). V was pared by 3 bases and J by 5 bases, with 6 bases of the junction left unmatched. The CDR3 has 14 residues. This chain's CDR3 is CSARGGTGVETQYF. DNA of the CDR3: TGCAGTGCTAGGGGGGGGACAGGGGTGGAGACCCAGTACTTC.

The CDR3 loop reads CASKKREDNHEQYF. The CDR3 region has the DNA TGTGCCAGCAAGAAGCGGGAGGATAACCACGAGCAGTACTTC. The chain couples TRBV27 to TRBJ2-7, with TRBD2 matching over 9 bases. Germline assignment: CDR1 MNHEY and CDR2 SMNVEV (reference sequence). The CDR3 totals 14 residues. V lost 7 bases to trimming and J lost 5 bases; unmatched junction nucleotides: 9.

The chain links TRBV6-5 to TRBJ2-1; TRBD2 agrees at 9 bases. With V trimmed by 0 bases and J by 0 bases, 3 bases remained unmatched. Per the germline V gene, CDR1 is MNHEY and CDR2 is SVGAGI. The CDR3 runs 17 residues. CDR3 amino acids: CASSYSLAGNSYNEQFF. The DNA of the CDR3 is TGTGCCAGCAGTTACTCTCTAGCGGGGAACTCCTACAATGAGCAGTTCTTC.

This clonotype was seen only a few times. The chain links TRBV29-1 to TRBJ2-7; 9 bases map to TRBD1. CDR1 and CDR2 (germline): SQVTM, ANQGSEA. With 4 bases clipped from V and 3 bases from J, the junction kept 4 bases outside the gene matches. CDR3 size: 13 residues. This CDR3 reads CSVAGTGFYEQYF. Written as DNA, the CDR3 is TGCAGCGTTGCCGGGACAGGGTTCTACGAGCAGTACTTC.

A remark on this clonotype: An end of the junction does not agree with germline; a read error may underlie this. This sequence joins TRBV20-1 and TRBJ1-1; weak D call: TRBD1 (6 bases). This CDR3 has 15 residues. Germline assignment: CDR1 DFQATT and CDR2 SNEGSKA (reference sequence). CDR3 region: CSARELGGDDTEASF. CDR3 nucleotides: TGCAGTGCTAGAGAGCTAGGGGGAGACGACACTGAAGCTTCCTTT.

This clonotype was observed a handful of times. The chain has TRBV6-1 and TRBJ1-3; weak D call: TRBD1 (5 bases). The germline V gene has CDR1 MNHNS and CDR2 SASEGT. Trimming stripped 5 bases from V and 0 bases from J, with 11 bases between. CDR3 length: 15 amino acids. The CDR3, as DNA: TGTGCCAGCAGTCCGGGACTTATCTCTGGAAACACCATATATTTT. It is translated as CASSPGLISGNTIYF.

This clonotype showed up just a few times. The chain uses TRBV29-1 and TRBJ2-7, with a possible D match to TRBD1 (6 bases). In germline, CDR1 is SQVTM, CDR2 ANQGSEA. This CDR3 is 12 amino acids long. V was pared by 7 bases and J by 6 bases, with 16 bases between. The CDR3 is CSAYRDPFEQYF. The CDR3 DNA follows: TGCAGCGCCTACAGGGACCCCTTCGAGCAGTACTTC.

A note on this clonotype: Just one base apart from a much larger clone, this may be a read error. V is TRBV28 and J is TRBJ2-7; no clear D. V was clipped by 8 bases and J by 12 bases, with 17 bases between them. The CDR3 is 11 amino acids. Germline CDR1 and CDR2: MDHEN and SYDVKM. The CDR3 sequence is CASGYQGRAYF. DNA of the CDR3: TGTGCCAGCGGTTATCAAGGTCGGGCGTACTTC.